The T cell receptor beta chain described here comes from a study of monozygotic twins with inflammatory bowel disease (dated by TCRdb to between 2019 and 2020). At the level of the whole study: The complete study included around 30 monozygotic twin pairs: 19 IBD-discordant Danish pairs and nine German pairs, of which four were IBD-concordant and five were IBD-discordant. Each individual had, on average, about 151 000 unique TCRalpha sequences and 181 000 unique TCRbeta sequences available for analysis. The search for disease-associated traits relied mainly on comparing, within discordant pairs, IBD patients with their genetically identical healthy co-twins.

There are 14 amino acids in the CDR3, from cysteine to phenylalanine inclusive. No DNA is listed. Via the germline V gene (reference sequence), CDR1 is SGHNT and CDR2 YYREEE. From each donor, a roughly 2.7 ml peripheral blood sample was collected into PAXgene tubes and kept at -80 degrees C. Total RNA was isolated from whole blood with the PAXgene blood miRNA kit on an automated QIAcube, without T cell sorting. Peripheral blood from monozygotic twin pairs concordant or discordant for inflammatory bowel disease was subjected to deep TCRalpha and TCRbeta repertoire profiling with unique molecular barcoding. Smoking habits were recorded for all twin pairs, and each individual was classified as a current, former or never smoker. Libraries were constructed by 5' RACE. Preparation of each TCR library used roughly 3.5 ug of total RNA. For each sample, cDNA synthesis was carried out in eight separate reactions using SMARTScribe reverse transcriptase. Unique molecular identifiers containing a 6-nucleotide sample barcode were introduced through template switching during cDNA synthesis. Amplification of TCRalpha and TCRbeta cDNA involved two nested PCRs of 16 and 9 cycles, and each PCR was followed by bead purification. Before amplification, cDNA was treated with uracil DNA-glycosylase and purified using the QIAquick PCR purification kit. The second PCR added Illumina TruSeq-compatible adapters along with sample-specific barcodes. Library quality and concentration were checked on TapeStation and Qubit, and libraries were pooled at around 4.9 ng each. Pooled libraries were sequenced on an Illumina HiSeq2500 single-index Rapid Run with 2 x 100 bp reads and custom sequencing primers. The study's processing was this. UMI-based consensus assembly with MiGEC version 1.2.6 was used to correct PCR and sequencing errors. V(D)J alignment, clonotype assembly and CDR3 extraction were performed with MiXCR version 2.1.1. To normalise gene usage, clonotype sharing and MAIT/NKT TCR abundance, the analysis used the top 1000, 10 000 and 20 000 clonotypes per sample. Diversity was computed as the inverse Simpson index with the vegan R package after downsampling to 27 000 UMIs. Paired Mann-Whitney U tests were applied to discordant twin pairs, with Benjamini-Hochberg correction for multiple testing. Each entry corresponds to one CDR3 protein sequence from reads that TCRdb reprocessed, and DNA is not given. In this record, the V and J calls reflect TCRdb's handling and not the investigators' own analysis. This sample's records show 350,000 to 400,000 distinct CDR3 sequences. Of the sample, around 2.6% falls within the top ten clones.

Turning to this clonotype: Its antigen remains unidentified.

What the authors observed across the whole study: Distinction between different T cell subtypes could not be achieved in the analysis. Repertoire similarity did not differ between concordant and discordant twins, possibly due to limited statistical power. Differing immunosuppressive treatments among patients may have added background noise and inter-individual variability to the repertoires. No single strong signal or clonotype linked to IBD turned up in the results, so the idea that one exists was not supported. TCRbeta repertoire diversity, by inverse Simpson index, was decreased in IBD patients compared with their healthy co-twins. Compared with healthy twins, IBD patients had fewer clonotypes in common with other individuals, a difference most pronounced in patients showing signs of disease activity.

Sequencing was performed on blood. In this chain, TRBV5-4 is recombined with TRBJ2-7; TCRdb's D call of TRBD1 is untestable without DNA. The source is a human donor with ulcerative colitis or Crohn's disease, or a healthy co-twin of an affected twin (not recorded which). The CDR3 reads CASSTLGGAGEQYF.